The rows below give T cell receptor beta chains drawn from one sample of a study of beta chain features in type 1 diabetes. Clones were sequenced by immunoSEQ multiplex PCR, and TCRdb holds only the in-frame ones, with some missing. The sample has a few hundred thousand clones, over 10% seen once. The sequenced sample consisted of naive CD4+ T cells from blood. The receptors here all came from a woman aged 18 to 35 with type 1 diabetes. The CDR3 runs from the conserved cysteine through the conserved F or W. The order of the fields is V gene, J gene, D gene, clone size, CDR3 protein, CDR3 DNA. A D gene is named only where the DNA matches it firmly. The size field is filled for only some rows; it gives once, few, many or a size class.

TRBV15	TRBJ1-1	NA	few	CATDRPGNTEAFF	TGTGCCACCGATCGCCCAGGGAACACTGAAGCTTTCTTT
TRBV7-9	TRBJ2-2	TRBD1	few	CASSLRTGSTGELFF	TGTGCCAGCAGCCTCCGGACAGGGAGCACCGGGGAGCTGTTTTTT
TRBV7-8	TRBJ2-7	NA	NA	CASSFQGSYEQYF	TGTGCCAGCAGCTTCCAGGGATCCTACGAGCAGTACTTC
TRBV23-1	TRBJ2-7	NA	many	CASSQPLREAPVEQYF	TGCGCCAGCAGTCAACCCTTGAGGGAGGCACCGGTCGAGCAGTACTTC
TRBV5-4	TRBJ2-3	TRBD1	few	CASSLDRGFTDTQYF	TGTGCCAGCAGCTTGGACAGGGGGTTCACAGATACGCAGTATTTT
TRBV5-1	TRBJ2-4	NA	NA	CASSLDAGAKNIQYF	TGCGCCAGCAGCTTGGATGCAGGGGCCAAAAACATTCAGTACTTC
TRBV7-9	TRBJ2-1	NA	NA	CASSYPRASNNEQFF	TGTGCCAGCAGCTACCCGCGGGCTTCAAACAATGAGCAGTTCTTC
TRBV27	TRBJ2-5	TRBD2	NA	CASSLLSRTGGPRETQYF	TGTGCCAGCAGTTTACTCTCTCGGACGGGAGGGCCCCGGGAGACCCAGTACTTC
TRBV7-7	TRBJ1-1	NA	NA	CASSALEGDTEAFF	TGTGCTAGCAGCGCCCTCGAAGGGGACACTGAAGCTTTCTTT
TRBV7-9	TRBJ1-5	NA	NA	CASSLGRTGNQPQHF	TGTGCCAGCAGCTTAGGGCGGACAGGCAATCAGCCCCAGCATTTT
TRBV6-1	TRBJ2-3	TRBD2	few	CASRTRESTDTQYF	TGTGCCAGCAGGACGCGGGAGAGCACAGATACGCAGTATTTT
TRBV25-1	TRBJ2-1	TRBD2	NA	CASSLNRVRLAGGEQFF	TGTGCCAGCAGCTTAAACAGGGTGCGCCTAGCGGGAGGCGAGCAGTTCTTC
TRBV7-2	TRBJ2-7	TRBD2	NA	CASSSLSGGPREQYF	TGTGCCAGCAGCTCCTTAAGCGGGGGGCCGCGGGAGCAGTACTTC
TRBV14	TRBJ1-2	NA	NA	CASSPIQGPANYGYTF	TGTGCCAGCAGCCCTATACAGGGCCCCGCTAACTATGGCTACACCTTC
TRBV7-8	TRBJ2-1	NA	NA	CASRPIKGGREQFF	TGTGCCAGCAGGCCTATCAAGGGGGGGCGTGAGCAGTTCTTC
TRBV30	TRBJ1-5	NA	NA	CAWSGTGYSNQPQHF	TGTGCCTGGAGTGGCACGGGGTATAGCAATCAGCCCCAGCATTTT
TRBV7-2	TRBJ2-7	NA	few	CASSSSRAYEQYF	TGTGCCAGCAGCTCATCCCGCGCCTACGAGCAGTACTTC
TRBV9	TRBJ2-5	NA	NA	CASSVAGSETQYF	TGTGCCAGCAGCGTAGCGGGGTCAGAGACCCAGTACTTC
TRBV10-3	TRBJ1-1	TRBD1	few	CAISPDRGNTEAFF	TGTGCCATCAGTCCGGACAGGGGGAACACTGAAGCTTTCTTT
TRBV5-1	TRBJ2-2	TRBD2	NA	CASSPLAGPSGGELFF	TGCGCCAGCAGCCCGCTAGCGGGACCTTCGGGCGGGGAGCTGTTTTTT
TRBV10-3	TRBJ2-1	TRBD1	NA	CAIRTGTGGRRSYNEQFF	TGTGCCATCAGGACCGGGACAGGGGGTCGAAGGTCCTACAATGAGCAGTTCTTC
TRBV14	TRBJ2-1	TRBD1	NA	CASSSQGASNEQFF	TGTGCCAGCAGCTCACAGGGGGCGAGCAATGAGCAGTTCTTC
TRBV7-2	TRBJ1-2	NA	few	CASSQRRIANYGYTF	TGTGCCAGCAGCCAGCGACGGATAGCTAACTATGGCTACACCTTC
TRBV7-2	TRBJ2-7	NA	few	CASSPGVGREREQYF	TGTGCCAGCAGCCCAGGGGTAGGGCGGGAGAGGGAGCAGTACTTC
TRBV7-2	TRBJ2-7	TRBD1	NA	CASSFRDRREEQYF	TGTGCCAGCAGCTTCCGGGACAGGCGAGAAGAGCAGTACTTC
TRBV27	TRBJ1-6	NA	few	CASSFQTGINSPLHF	TGTGCCAGCAGTTTCCAAACAGGGATTAATTCACCCCTCCACTTT
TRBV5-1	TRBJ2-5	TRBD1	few	CASSEDRDRGETQYF	TGCGCCAGCAGCGAGGACAGGGATCGTGGAGAGACCCAGTACTTC
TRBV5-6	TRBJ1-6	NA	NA	CASSLRDIWIHF	TGTGCCAGCAGCCTCCGGGACATATGGATCCACTTT
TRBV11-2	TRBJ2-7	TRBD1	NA	CASSSLQGFFYEQYF	TGTGCCAGCAGCTCCTTACAGGGGTTTTTCTACGAGCAGTACTTC
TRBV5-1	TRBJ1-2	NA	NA	CASSLEAVTTIGYTF	TGCGCCAGCAGTCTGGAGGCGGTGACTACAATCGGCTACACCTTC
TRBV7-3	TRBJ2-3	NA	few	CASSTTGPDTQYF	TGTGCCAGCAGCACCACGGGTCCAGATACGCAGTATTTT
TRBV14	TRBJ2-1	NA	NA	CASSQTRGNEQFF	TGTGCCAGCAGCCAAACTCGGGGGAATGAGCAGTTCTTC
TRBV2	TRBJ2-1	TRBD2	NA	CASLAGGLNEQFF	TGTGCCAGTTTAGCGGGGGGGCTCAATGAGCAGTTCTTC
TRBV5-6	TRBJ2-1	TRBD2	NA	CASSSPAGTEFF	TGTGCCAGCAGCTCCCCAGCGGGGACCGAGTTCTTC
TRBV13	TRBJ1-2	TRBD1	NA	CASSPQGFNGYTF	TGTGCCAGCAGCCCACAGGGGTTTAACGGCTACACCTTC
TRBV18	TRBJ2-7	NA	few	CASSPPFFTYEQYF	TGTGCCAGCTCACCACCGTTTTTCACCTACGAGCAGTACTTC
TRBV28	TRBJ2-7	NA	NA	CATLKGVGSYEQYF	TGTGCCACCCTTAAGGGGGTCGGCTCCTACGAGCAGTACTTC
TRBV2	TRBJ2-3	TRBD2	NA	CASSRTSGGDVDTQYF	TGTGCCAGCAGCAGGACTAGCGGGGGGGATGTGGATACGCAGTATTTT
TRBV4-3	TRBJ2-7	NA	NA	CASSRGHLSYEQYF	TGCGCCAGCAGTCGCGGACATCTCTCCTACGAGCAGTACTTC
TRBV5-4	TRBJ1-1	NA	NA	CASTTDSEAFF	TGTGCCAGCACGACGGACAGTGAAGCTTTCTTT
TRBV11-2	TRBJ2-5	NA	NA	CASSSHSGGGRETQYF	TGTGCCAGCAGCTCCCACTCCGGCGGGGGCCGAGAGACCCAGTACTTC
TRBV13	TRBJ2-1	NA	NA	CASSFLHEQFF	TGTGCCAGCAGCTTTCTCCATGAGCAGTTCTTC
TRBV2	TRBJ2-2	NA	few	CASRLEGSATGELFF	TGTGCCAGCAGGCTGGAGGGCTCAGCCACCGGGGAGCTGTTTTTT
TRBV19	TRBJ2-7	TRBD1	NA	CASNHGGQGDEQYF	TGTGCCAGTAACCACGGGGGACAGGGTGACGAGCAGTACTTC
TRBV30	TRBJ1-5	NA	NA	CAWSDRVDQPQHF	TGTGCCTGGAGTGACAGGGTAGATCAGCCCCAGCATTTT